Reported below is one TCR beta chain. The antigen is unknown. Other DNA sequences in this sample translate to the same CDR3. Germline CDR1 is MDHEN and CDR2 is SYDVKM. V trimming: 8 bases; J trimming: 2 bases; junction bases outside the gene matches: 9. The CDR3 sequence is 15 residues long. The sample originates from a study of cytomegalovirus exposure and HLA in healthy donors. Study findings and constraints: Earlier analysis looked at TCR beta V segments, and most were productive about 90% or about 30% of the time. A link between a missense DCLRE1C variant and TCR beta V- and J-gene trimming emerged from a later analysis.

PCR used 60 Vbeta primers and 13 Jbeta primers. Clones were sequenced by immunoSEQ multiplex PCR, and TCRdb holds only the in-frame ones, with some missing. The top ten clones hold around 5.4% of a sample with approximately 79,000 clones, 78% of them seen once. Sequencing used PBMCs. The V call is TRBV28, the J call TRBJ1-2, with TRBD1 matching 9 bases. This sequence originates from a male donor in good health and CMV-seropositive. The CDR3 DNA sequence: TGTGCCAGCCGATCCCCGGGACAGGGAAACTATGGCTACACCTTC. It yields the protein CASRSPGQGNYGYTF.